Listed below are T cell receptor beta chains from one sample, sequenced in a study of CD8 T cells in Susac syndrome. TCRdb independently ran MiXCR on the immunoSEQ multiplex PCR reads; one entry per CDR3 protein. This repertoire shows 200,000 to 250,000 distinct CDR3 sequences, around 95% found once; its top ten account for 0.095%. Material for sequencing was CD4+ T cells from PBMCs. The source is a human donor with multiple sclerosis. Each CDR3 is given with its conserved first and last residue. The D gene is left open where the match is weak. Clone sizes are given selectively: once, few, many, or a class where the clone is expanded.

CDR3	DNA	size	D	V	J
CASSNLDRAYEQYF	TGTGCCAGCAGCAACCTGGACAGGGCCTACGAGCAGTACTTC	.	TRBD1	TRBV28	TRBJ2-7
CATSDGYEQYF	TGTGCCACCAGTGACGGGTACGAGCAGTACTTC	.	.	TRBV24-1	TRBJ2-7
CACQSGSYNEQFF	TGTGCCTGCCAATCGGGTAGCTACAATGAGCAGTTCTTC	.	.	TRBV30	TRBJ2-1
CASSPRGGSGYEQYF	TGTGCCAGCAGCCCTCGTGGTGGATCAGGCTACGAGCAGTACTTC	.	.	TRBV9	TRBJ2-7
CASSIARFTEQFF	TGTGCCAGTAGTATAGCACGGTTTACTGAGCAGTTCTTC	.	.	TRBV19	TRBJ2-1
CASRHHPYASYEQYF	TGTGCCAGCAGACACCATCCCTACGCCTCATACGAGCAGTACTTC	.	.	TRBV6-5	TRBJ2-7
CASRLRADRWQPQHF	TGTGCCAGCAGACTCCGGGCAGACCGTTGGCAGCCCCAGCATTTT	.	.	TRBV28	TRBJ1-5
CASSYTQETQYF	TGTGCCAGCAGTTACACCCAAGAGACCCAGTACTTC	.	.	TRBV6-2/TRBV6-3	TRBJ2-5
CASSLRGAENIQYF	TGTGCCAGCAGTTTAAGGGGGGCGGAAAACATTCAGTACTTC	.	.	TRBV12-3/TRBV12-4	TRBJ2-4
CSALQGASSTEAFF	TGCAGTGCCCTACAGGGGGCGTCGAGCACTGAAGCTTTCTTT	.	TRBD1	TRBV20-1	TRBJ1-1
CASRQGSDTQYF	TGTGCCAGCCGGCAGGGTTCCGATACGCAGTATTTT	few	.	TRBV2	TRBJ2-3
CSATTIYEQYF	TGCAGTGCTACCACTATCTACGAGCAGTACTTC	once	.	TRBV20-1	TRBJ2-7
CSATADTYEQYF	TGCAGTGCCACGGCAGACACCTACGAGCAGTACTTC	.	.	TRBV20-1	TRBJ2-7
CSARGDAAGEQFF	TGCAGTGCTAGGGGGGACGCAGCGGGTGAGCAGTTCTTC	.	.	TRBV20-1	TRBJ2-1
CSASPGLHGDTQYF	TGCAGTGCTAGCCCGGGGCTCCATGGAGATACGCAGTATTTT	.	.	TRBV20-1	TRBJ2-3
CASSGGTDTQYF	TGTGCCAGCAGCGGGGGCACAGATACGCAGTATTTT	.	.	TRBV9	TRBJ2-3
CSARRETTDTQYF	TGCAGTGCTAGAAGGGAGACCACAGATACGCAGTATTTT	once	.	TRBV20-1	TRBJ2-3
CASSGLGNNEQFF	TGTGCCAGCAGCGGACTAGGTAACAATGAGCAGTTCTTC	.	TRBD2	TRBV6-6	TRBJ2-1
CASSVVATTDTQYF	TGTGCCAGCAGCGTAGTCGCTACCACAGATACGCAGTATTTT	.	.	TRBV9	TRBJ2-3
CASSPQAGGNTDTQYF	TGTGCCAGCAGCCCCCAAGCGGGGGGGAACACAGATACGCAGTATTTT	.	TRBD2	TRBV5-4	TRBJ2-3
CASSYRSGGADTQYF	TGTGCCAGCAGTTACCGGTCGGGGGGGGCAGATACGCAGTATTTT	.	TRBD2	TRBV6-5	TRBJ2-3
CASVGSTEAFF	TGTGCCAGTGTAGGGTCCACTGAAGCTTTCTTT	.	.	TRBV19	TRBJ1-1
CASRGDSYGYTF	TGTGCCAGCAGGGGGGACAGCTATGGCTACACCTTC	once	TRBD1	TRBV2	TRBJ1-2
CSVGWTVQETQYF	TGCAGCGTTGGGTGGACAGTCCAAGAGACCCAGTACTTC	once	.	TRBV29-1	TRBJ2-5